This T cell receptor (beta chain) is drawn from a study of blood T cell repertoires in COVID-19. Study-wide context: Whether acute or convalescent, the COVID-19 samples came from the United States, Italy and Spain. Nucleic acid was either cDNA or gDNA, and it came from T cells, B-cell-depleted T cells, or PBMCs.

As handled by the study authors: Reference gene primers were amplified, and this amplification served to estimate nucleated cell counts. Assay: immunoSEQ multiplex PCR; the TCRdb copy retains only in-frame clones and omits some. D and trimming were read from the DNA, whereas the V and J calls and clone size are those reported in that table. The sample has about 190,000 clones, around nine tenths seen once. This CDR3 region has 15 residues. The germline V gene has CDR1 SNHLY and CDR2 FYNNEI. V lost 3 bases and J lost 4, with 12 bases in between. This clonotype was sampled from a woman aged 40 to 50 who had recovered from COVID-19. What was sequenced was peripheral blood. V gene TRBV2 combines with J gene TRBJ2-2; D perhaps matches TRBD2 (5 bases). This CDR3 reads CASSDVGVGTGELFF. The DNA for the CDR3 is TGTGCCAGCAGTGACGTGGGAGTGGGCACCGGGGAGCTGTTTTTT.